This T cell receptor (beta chain) is from a study of T-cell reconstitution after alpha-beta-depleted transplantation in children. Study results and caveats: After transplant, at about two months, alpha-beta T cells were reportedly derived from several hundred expanded graft clones. A year post-transplant, T-cell counts and diversity derived mostly from newly produced T cells. Surviving recipient T cells and thymic progenitors accounted for the high day-60 TCRbeta diversity observed in some patients.

With regard to this clonotype: Its antigen is as yet unknown.

A TCRbeta library incorporating unique molecular identifiers was prepared. TCRdb called the PCR reads again in MiXCR, with one record for every CDR3 protein. The table lists over 400,000 distinct CDR3 sequences, 43% of them singletons. The trim removed 6 bases at V and 9 bases at J, leaving 9 bases unmatched. The CDR3 sequence is 15 residues long. Germline V gene lookup returns CDR1 MNHNS and CDR2 SASEGT. This receptor was obtained from a girl aged 2-10 years with aplastic anemia, due to receive a stem cell transplant. This specimen was PBMCs, taken before TCRalphabeta/CD19-depleted stem cell transplant. The J gene is TRBJ2-2, the V gene TRBV6-1; TRBD1 agrees at 11 bases. CDR3 bases: TGTGCCAGCAGCTCCGGACAGGGGGCGCGCTGGGAGCTGTTTTTT. It specifies CASSSGQGARWELFF.